This T cell receptor beta chain was observed in a study of T cells after yellow fever vaccination. Findings and limits, study-wide: The study re-detected most primary-vaccination clones after the booster (roughly 96% CD4, roughly 85% CD8). Contamination by abundant bulk-population clonotypes could be present in FACS-sorted repertoires.

This clonotype was seen at least ten times. What it recognizes is unknown. TCRdb reanalysed the 5' RACE reads using MiXCR and keeps one entry per CDR3 protein. The sample includes about 120,000 distinct CDR3 sequences, 7.2% of them seen just once. V was cut by 2 bases and J by 0 bases, with 11 bases left in between. This CDR3 spans 16 amino acids. Germline loops: CDR1 SGHDT, CDR2 YYEEEE. The rearrangement joins TRBV5-6 to TRBJ2-2; D perhaps matches TRBD1 (6 bases). Specimen: CD4+ T cells sorted from PBMCs, collected approximately 40 days after the first yellow fever vaccination. The TCR was taken from a man younger than 35 who received the YFV17D yellow fever vaccine. The CDR3 DNA follows: TGTGCCAGCAGCTTAGTCGACAGGCCGAACACCGGGGAGCTGTTTTTT. Its protein is CASSLVDRPNTGELFF.